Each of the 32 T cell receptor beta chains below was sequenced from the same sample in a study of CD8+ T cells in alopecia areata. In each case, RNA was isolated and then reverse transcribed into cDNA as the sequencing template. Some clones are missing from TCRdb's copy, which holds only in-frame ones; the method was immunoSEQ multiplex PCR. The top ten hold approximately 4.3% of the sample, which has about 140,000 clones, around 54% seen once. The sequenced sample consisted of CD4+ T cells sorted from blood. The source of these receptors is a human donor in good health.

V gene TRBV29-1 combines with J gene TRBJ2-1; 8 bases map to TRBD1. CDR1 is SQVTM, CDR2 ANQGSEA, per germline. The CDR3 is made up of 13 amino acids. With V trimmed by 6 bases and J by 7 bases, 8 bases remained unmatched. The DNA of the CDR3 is TGCAGCGTGGCCGGGACAGGAGTTAATGAGCAGTTCTTC. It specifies CSVAGTGVNEQFF.

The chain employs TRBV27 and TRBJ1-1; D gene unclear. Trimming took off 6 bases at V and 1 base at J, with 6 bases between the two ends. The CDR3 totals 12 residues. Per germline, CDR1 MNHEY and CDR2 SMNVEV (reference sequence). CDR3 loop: CASRQRNTEAFF. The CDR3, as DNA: TGTGCCAGCAGACAGAGGAACACTGAAGCTTTCTTT.

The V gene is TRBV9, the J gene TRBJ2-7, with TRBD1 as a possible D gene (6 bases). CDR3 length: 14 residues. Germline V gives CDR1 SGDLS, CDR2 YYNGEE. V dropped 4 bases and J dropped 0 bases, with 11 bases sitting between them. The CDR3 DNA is TGTGCCAGCAGCCCCAGGGGTCCCTCCTACGAGCAGTACTTC. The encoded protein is CASSPRGPSYEQYF. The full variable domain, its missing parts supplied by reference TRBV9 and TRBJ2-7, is DSGVTQTPKHLITATGQRVTLRCSPRSGDLSVYWYQQSLDQGLQFLIQYYNGEERAKGNILERFSAQQFPDLHSELNLSSLELGDSALYFCASSPRGPSYEQYFGPGTRLTVT.

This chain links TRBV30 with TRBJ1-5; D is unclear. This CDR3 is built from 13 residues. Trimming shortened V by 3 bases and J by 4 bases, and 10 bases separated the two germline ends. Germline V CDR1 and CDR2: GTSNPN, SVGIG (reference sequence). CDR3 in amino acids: CAWSPEWNQPQHF. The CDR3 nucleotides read TGTGCCTGGAGCCCTGAGTGGAATCAGCCCCAGCATTTT.

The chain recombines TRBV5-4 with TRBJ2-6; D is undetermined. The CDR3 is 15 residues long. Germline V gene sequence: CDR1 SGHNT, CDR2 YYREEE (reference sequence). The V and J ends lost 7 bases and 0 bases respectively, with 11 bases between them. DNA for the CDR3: TGTGCCAGCTCTATCGATAGCTCTGGGGCCAACGTCCTGACTTTC. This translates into CASSIDSSGANVLTF.

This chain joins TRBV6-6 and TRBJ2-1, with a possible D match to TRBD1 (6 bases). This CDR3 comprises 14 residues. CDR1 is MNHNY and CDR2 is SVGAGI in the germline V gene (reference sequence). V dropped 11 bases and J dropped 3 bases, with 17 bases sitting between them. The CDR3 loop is CAANPGTNYNEQFF. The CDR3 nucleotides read TGTGCCGCGAACCCCGGGACAAACTACAATGAGCAGTTCTTC.

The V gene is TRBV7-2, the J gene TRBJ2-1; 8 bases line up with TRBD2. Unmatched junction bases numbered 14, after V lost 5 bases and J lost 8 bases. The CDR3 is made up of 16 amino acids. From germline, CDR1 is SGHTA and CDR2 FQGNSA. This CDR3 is CASSPIGAGGGYEQFF. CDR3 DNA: TGTGCCAGCAGCCCTATAGGCGCGGGAGGTGGCTATGAGCAGTTCTTC.

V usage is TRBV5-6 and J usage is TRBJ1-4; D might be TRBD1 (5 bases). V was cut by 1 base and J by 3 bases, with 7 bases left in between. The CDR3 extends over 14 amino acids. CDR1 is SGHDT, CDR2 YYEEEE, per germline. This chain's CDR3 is CASSLQGPNEKLFF. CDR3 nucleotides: TGTGCCAGCAGCTTGCAGGGACCTAATGAAAAACTGTTTTTT.

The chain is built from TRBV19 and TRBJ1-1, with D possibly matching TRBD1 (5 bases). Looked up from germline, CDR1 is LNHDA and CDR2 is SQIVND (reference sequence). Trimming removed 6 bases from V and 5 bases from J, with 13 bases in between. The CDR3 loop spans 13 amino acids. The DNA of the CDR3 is TGTGCCAGTAGCCCGGAGGGGAGGACTGAAGCTTTCTTT. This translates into CASSPEGRTEAFF.

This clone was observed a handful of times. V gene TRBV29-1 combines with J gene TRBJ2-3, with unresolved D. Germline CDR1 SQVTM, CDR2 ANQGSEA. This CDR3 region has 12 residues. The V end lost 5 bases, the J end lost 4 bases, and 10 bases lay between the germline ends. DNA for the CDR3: TGCAGCGTTCCCTTCCGGGCAGATACGCAGTATTTT. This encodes CSVPFRADTQYF.

CDR3 in DNA: TGTGCCAGCAGTGAGGACAGGGGGCGCGGGGAGACCCAGTACTTC. This sequence encodes CASSEDRGRGETQYF. The rearrangement joins TRBV2 to TRBJ2-5, with TRBD1 matching over 11 bases. Germline lookup yields CDR1 SNHLY and CDR2 FYNNEI. V was pared by 3 bases and J by 5 bases, with 5 bases of the junction left unmatched. The CDR3 totals 15 residues.

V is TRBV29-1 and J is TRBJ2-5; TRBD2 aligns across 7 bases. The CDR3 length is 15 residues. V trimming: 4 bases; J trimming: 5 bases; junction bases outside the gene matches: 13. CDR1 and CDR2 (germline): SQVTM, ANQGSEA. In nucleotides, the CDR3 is TGCAGCGTTGCCAGCCTAGCGGCCCGCGGGGAGACCCAGTACTTC. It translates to CSVASLAARGETQYF.

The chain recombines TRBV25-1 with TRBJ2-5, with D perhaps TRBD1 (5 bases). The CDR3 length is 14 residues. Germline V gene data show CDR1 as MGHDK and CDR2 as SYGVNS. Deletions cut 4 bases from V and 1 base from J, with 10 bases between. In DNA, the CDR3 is TGTGCCAGCAGTGCCTTTGACAGCCAAGAGACCCAGTACTTC. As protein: CASSAFDSQETQYF.

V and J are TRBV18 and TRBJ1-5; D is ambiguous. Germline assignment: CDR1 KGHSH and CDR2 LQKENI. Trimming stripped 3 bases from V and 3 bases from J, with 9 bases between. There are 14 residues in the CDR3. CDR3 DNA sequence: TGTGCCAGCTCACCTTTCGGAGACAATCAGCCCCAGCATTTT. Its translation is CASSPFGDNQPQHF. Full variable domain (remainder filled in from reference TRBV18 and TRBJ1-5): NAGVMQNPRHLVRRRGQEARLRCSPMKGHSHVYWYRQLPEEGLKFMVYLQKENIIDESGMPKERFSAEFPKEGPSILRIQQVVRGDSAAYFCASSPFGDNQPQHFGDGTRLSIL.

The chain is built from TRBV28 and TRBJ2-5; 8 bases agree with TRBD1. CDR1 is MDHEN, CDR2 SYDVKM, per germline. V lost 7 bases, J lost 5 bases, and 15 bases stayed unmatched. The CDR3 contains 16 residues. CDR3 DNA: TGTGCCAGCACCAAAGACAGGGGAAGATTTTGGGAGACCCAGTACTTC. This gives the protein CASTKDRGRFWETQYF.

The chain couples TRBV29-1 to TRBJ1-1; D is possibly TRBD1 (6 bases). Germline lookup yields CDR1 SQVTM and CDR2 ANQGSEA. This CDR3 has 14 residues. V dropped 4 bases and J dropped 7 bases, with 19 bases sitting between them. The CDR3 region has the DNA TGCAGCGTTGTGGACAGTCCAGGGATGTTTGAAGCTTTCTTT. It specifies CSVVDSPGMFEAFF.

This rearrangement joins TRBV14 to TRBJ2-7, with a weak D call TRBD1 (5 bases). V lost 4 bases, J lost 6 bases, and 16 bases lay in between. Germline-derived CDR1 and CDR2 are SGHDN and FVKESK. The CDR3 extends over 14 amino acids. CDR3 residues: CASSRNLVGREQYF. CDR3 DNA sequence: TGTGCCAGCAGCCGGAATCTAGTGGGGCGCGAGCAGTACTTC.

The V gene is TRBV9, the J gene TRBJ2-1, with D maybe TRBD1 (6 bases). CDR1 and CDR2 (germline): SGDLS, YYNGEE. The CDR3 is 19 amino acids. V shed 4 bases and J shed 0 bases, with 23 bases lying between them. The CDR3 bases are TGTGCCAGCAGCCCCCGGAGTGGGGGCTTTCCGAGCTCCTACAATGAGCAGTTCTTC. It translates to CASSPRSGGFPSSYNEQFF.

CDR3 residues: CSVEGDIPYGYTF. The CDR3 bases are TGCAGCGTTGAAGGGGACATCCCCTATGGCTACACCTTC. V and J are TRBV29-1 and TRBJ1-2; maybe TRBD1 (6 bases). Germline-derived CDR1 and CDR2 are SQVTM and ANQGSEA. The CDR3 spans 13 residues. The ends were cut back, 1 base at V and 4 bases at J, with 10 bases in the middle.

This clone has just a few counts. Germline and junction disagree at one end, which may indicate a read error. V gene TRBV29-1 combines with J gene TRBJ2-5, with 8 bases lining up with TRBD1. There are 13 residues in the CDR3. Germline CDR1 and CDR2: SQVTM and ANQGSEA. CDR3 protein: CSLSGQGQEAQYF. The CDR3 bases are TGCAGCTTATCAGGACAGGGCCAAGAGGCCCAGTACTTC.

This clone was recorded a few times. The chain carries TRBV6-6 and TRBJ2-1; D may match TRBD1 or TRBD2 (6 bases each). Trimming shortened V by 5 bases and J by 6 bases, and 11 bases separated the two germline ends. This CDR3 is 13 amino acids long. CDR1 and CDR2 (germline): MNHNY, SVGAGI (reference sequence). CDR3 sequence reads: CASSTGASNEQFF. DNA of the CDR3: TGTGCCAGCAGTACGGGGGCTAGCAATGAGCAGTTCTTC.

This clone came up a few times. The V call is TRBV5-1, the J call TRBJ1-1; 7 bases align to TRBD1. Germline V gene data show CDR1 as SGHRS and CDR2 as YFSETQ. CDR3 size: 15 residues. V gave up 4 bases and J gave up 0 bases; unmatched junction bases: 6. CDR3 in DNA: TGCGCCAGCAGCCTAAGGACAGGCATGAACACTGAAGCTTTCTTT. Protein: CASSLRTGMNTEAFF. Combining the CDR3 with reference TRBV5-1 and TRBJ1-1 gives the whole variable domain KAGVTQTPRYLIKTRGQQVTLSCSPISGHRSVSWYQQTPGQGLQFLFEYFSETQRNKGNFPGRFSGRQFSNSRSEMNVSTLELGDSALYLCASSLRTGMNTEAFFGQGTRLTVV.

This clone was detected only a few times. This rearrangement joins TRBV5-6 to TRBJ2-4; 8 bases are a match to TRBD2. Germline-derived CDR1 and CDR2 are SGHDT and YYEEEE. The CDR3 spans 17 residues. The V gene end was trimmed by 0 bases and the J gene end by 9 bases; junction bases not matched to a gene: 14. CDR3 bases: TGTGCCAGCAGCTTGGCTGGCAGCGGGAGCTTCGCGAGCATTCAGTACTTC. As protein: CASSLAGSGSFASIQYF.

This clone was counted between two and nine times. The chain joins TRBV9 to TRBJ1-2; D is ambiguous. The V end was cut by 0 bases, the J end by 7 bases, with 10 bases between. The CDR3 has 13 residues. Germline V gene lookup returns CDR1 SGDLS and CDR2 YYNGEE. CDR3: CASSVAVSGGYTF. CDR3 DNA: TGTGCCAGCAGCGTAGCGGTCTCCGGTGGCTACACCTTC.

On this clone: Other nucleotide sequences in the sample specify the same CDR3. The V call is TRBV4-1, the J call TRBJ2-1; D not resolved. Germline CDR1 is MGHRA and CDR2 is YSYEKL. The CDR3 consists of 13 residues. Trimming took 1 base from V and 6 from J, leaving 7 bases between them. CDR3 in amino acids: CASSQADSNEQFF. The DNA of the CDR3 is TGCGCCAGCAGCCAAGCAGACTCCAATGAGCAGTTCTTC.

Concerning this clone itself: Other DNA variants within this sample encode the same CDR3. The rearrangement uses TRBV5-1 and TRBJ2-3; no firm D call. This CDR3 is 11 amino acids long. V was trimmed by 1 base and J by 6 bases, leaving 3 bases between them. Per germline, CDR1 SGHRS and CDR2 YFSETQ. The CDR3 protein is CASSLKDTQYF. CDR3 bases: TGCGCCAGCAGCTTGAAGGATACGCAGTATTTT.

CDR3 protein: CASSLADSLNTEAFF. The CDR3 nucleotides are TGCGCCAGCAGCTTGGCCGACAGCTTGAACACTGAAGCTTTCTTT. The rearrangement uses TRBV5-1 and TRBJ1-1, with D perhaps TRBD1 (5 bases). This CDR3 is built from 15 residues. The germline CDR1 and CDR2 sequences are SGHRS and YFSETQ. V was pared by 0 bases and J by 0 bases, with 9 bases between.

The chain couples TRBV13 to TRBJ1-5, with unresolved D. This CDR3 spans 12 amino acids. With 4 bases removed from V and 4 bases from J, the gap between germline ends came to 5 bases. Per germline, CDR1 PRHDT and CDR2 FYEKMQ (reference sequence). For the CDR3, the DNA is TGTGCCAGCAGCTCCGCAAATCAGCCCCAGCATTTT. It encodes CASSSANQPQHF.

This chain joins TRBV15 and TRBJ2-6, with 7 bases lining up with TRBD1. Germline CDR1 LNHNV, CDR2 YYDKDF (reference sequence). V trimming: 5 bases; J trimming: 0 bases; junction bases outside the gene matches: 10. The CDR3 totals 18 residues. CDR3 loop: CATSSTRQGFSGANVLTF. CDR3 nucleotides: TGTGCCACCAGCTCTACCAGACAGGGTTTCTCTGGGGCCAACGTCCTGACTTTC.

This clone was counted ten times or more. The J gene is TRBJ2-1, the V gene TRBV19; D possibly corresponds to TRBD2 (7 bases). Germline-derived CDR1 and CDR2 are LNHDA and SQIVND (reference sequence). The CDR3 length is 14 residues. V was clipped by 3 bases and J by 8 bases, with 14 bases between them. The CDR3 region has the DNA TGTGCCAGTAGTATCGGGGGGCGAAGCGATGAGCAGTTCTTC. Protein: CASSIGGRSDEQFF. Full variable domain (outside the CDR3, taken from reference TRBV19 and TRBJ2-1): DGGITQSPKYLFRKEGQNVTLSCEQNLNHDAMYWYRQDPGQGLRLIYYSQIVNDFQKGDIAEGYSVSREKKESFPLTVTSAQKNPTAFYLCASSIGGRSDEQFFGPGTRLTVL.

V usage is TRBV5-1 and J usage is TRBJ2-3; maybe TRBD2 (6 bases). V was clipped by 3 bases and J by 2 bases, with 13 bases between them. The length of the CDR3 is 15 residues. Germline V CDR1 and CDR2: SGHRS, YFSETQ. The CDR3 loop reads CASSWGLWDTDTQYF. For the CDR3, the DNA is TGCGCCAGCAGCTGGGGACTTTGGGACACAGATACGCAGTATTTT. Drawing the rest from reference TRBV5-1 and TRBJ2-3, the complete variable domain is KAGVTQTPRYLIKTRGQQVTLSCSPISGHRSVSWYQQTPGQGLQFLFEYFSETQRNKGNFPGRFSGRQFSNSRSEMNVSTLELGDSALYLCASSWGLWDTDTQYFGPGTRLTVL.

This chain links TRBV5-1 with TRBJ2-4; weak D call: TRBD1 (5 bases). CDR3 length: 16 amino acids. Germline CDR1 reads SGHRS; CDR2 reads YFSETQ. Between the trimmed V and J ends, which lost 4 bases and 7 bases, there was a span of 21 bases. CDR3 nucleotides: TGCGCCAGCAGCCTACTCCCAGGGTATCAAGGGAACATTCAGTACTTC. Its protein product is CASSLLPGYQGNIQYF.